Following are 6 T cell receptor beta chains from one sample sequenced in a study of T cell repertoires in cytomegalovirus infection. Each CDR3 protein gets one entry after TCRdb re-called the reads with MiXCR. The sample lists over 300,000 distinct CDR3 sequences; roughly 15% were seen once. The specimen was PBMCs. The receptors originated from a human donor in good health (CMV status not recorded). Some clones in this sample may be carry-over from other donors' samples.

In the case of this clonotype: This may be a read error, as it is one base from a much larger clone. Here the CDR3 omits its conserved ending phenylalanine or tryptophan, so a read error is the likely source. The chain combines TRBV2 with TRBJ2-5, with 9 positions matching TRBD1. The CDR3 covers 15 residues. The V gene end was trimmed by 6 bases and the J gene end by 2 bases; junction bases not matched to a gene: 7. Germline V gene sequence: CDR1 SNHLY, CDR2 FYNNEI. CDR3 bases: TGTGCCAGCAGCTCCGACAGGGGGAGGCAAGAGACCCAGTACTCC. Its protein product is CASSSDRGRQETQYS.

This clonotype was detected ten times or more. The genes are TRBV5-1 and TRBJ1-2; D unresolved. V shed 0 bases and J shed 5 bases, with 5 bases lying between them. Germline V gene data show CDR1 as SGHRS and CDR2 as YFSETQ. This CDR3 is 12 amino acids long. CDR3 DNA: TGCGCCAGCAGCTTGGCGGAATATGGCTACACCTTC. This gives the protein CASSLAEYGYTF. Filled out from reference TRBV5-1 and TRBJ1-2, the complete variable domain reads KAGVTQTPRYLIKTRGQQVTLSCSPISGHRSVSWYQQTPGQGLQFLFEYFSETQRNKGNFPGRFSGRQFSNSRSEMNVSTLELGDSALYLCASSLAEYGYTFGSGTRLTVV.

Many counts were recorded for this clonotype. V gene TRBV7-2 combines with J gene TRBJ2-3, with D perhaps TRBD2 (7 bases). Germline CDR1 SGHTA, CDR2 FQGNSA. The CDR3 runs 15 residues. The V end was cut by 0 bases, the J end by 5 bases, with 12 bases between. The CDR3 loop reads CASSLAGGGGDTQYF. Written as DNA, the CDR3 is TGTGCCAGCAGCTTAGCAGGGGGGGGTGGAGATACGCAGTATTTT.

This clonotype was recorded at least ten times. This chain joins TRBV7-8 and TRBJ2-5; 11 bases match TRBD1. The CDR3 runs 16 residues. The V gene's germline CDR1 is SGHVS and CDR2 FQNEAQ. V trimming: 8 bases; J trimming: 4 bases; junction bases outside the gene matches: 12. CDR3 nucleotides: TGTGCCAGCTTACCTACGGGGACAGGGGGGGGAGAGACCCAGTACTTC. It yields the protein CASLPTGTGGGETQYF.

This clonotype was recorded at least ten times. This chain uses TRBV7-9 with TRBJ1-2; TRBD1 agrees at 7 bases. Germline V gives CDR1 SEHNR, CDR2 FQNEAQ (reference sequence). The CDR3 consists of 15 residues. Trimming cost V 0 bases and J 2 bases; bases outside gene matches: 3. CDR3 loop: CASSLAQGENYGYTF. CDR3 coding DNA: TGTGCCAGCAGCTTAGCGCAGGGGGAGAACTATGGCTACACCTTC.

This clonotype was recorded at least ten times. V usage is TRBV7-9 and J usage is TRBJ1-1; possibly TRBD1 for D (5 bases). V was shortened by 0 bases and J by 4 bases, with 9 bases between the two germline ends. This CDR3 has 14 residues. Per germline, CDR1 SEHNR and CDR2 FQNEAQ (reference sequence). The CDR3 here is CASSLARGSTEAFF. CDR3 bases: TGTGCCAGCAGCTTAGCACGGGGGAGCACTGAAGCTTTCTTT.